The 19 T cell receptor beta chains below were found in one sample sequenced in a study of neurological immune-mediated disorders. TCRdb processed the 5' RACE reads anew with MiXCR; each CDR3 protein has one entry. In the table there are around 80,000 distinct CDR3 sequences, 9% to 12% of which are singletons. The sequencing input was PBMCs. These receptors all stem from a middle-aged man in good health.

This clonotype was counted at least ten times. CDR3 DNA: TGTGCCAGCAGCTTAGGGGGGAGGGCCGGGGAGCTGTTTTTT. Amino acids: CASSLGGRAGELFF. This chain joins TRBV5-5 and TRBJ2-2, with D tentatively TRBD2 (7 bases). This CDR3 region has 14 residues. V was clipped by 2 bases and J by 6 bases, with 11 bases between them. Germline lookup yields CDR1 SGHKS and CDR2 YYEKEE (reference sequence).

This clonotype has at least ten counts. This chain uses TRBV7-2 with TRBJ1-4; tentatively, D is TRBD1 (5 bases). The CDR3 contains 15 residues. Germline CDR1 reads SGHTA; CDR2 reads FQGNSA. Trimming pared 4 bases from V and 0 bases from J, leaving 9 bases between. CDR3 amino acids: CASSYDSSTNEKLFF. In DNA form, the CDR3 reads TGTGCCAGCAGCTACGACAGTTCAACTAATGAAAAACTGTTTTTT. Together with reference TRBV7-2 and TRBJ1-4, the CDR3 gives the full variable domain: GAGVSQSPSNKVTEKGKDVELRCDPISGHTALYWYRQSLGQGLEFLIYFQGNSAPDKSGLPSDRFSAERTGGSVSTLTIQRTQQEDSAVYLCASSYDSSTNEKLFFGSGTQLSVL.

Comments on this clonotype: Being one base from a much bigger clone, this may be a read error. This CDR3 is CAISRPGQGAVDTQYF. The CDR3 DNA follows: TGTGCCATCAGTCGACCGGGACAGGGGGCGGTTGATACGCAGTATTTT. The genes are TRBV10-3 and TRBJ2-3; the match to TRBD1 covers 12 bases. Germline V gene sequence: CDR1 ENHRY, CDR2 SYGVKD. The CDR3 contains 16 residues. The V and J ends lost 5 bases and 6 bases, in that order; junction bases with no gene match: 9.

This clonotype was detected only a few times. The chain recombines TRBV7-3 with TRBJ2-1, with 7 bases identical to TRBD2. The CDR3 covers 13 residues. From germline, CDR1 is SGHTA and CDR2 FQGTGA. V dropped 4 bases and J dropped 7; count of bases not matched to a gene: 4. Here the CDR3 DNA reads TGTGCCAGCAGCTCCGTGGGGGGGAATGAGCAGTTCTTC. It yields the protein CASSSVGGNEQFF.

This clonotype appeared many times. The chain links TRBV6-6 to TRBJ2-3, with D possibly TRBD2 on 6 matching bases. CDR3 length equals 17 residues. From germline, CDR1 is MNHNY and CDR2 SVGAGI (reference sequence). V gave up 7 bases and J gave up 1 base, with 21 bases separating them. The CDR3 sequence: CASTIAPTSRGTDTQYF. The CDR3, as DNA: TGTGCCAGCACTATCGCCCCAACTAGCCGTGGCACAGATACGCAGTATTTT.

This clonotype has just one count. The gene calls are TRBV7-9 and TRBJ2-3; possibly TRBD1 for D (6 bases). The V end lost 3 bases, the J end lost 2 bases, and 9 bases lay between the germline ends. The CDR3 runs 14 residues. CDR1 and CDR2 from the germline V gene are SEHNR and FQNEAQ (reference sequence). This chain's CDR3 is CASSLDSFTDTQYF. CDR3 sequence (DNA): TGTGCCAGCAGCTTGGACAGCTTCACAGATACGCAGTATTTT.

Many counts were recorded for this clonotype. DNA for the CDR3: TGCGCCAGCAGACAGGGGGCTATATCCGTAGAGACCCAGTACTTC. It is translated as CASRQGAISVETQYF. The V call is TRBV5-1, the J call TRBJ2-5, with 9 bases that match TRBD1. Germline V gives CDR1 SGHRS, CDR2 YFSETQ. J lost 4 bases, V lost 5 bases, and 9 bases had no gene match. CDR3 size: 15 residues.

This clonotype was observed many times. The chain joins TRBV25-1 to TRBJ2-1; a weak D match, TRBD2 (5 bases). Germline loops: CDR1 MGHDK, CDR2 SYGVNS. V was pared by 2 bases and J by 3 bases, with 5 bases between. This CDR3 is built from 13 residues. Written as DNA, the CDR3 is TGTGCCAGCAGTGAACGGGGCTACAATGAGCAGTTCTTC. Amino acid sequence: CASSERGYNEQFF.

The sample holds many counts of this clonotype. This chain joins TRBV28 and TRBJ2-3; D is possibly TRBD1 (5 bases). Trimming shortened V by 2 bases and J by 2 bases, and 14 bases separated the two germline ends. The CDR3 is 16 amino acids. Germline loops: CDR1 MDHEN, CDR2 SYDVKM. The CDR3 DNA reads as TGTGCCAGCAGTTTAAGAGGTGGACAAACCACAGATACGCAGTATTTT. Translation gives CASSLRGGQTTDTQYF.

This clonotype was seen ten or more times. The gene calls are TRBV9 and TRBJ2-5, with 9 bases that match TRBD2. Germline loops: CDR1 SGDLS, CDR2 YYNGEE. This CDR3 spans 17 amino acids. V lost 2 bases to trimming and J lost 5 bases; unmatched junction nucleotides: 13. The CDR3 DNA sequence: TGTGCCAGCAGCGTGCGGCTAGCGGGAACAGTCGTCGAGACCCAGTACTTC. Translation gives CASSVRLAGTVVETQYF.

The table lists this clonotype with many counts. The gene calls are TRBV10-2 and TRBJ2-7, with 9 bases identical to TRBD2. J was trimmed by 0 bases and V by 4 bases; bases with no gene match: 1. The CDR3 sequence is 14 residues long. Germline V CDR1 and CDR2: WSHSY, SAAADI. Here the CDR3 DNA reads TGCGCCAGCAGTGGACTAGCGGACTCCTACGAGCAGTACTTC. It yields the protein CASSGLADSYEQYF.

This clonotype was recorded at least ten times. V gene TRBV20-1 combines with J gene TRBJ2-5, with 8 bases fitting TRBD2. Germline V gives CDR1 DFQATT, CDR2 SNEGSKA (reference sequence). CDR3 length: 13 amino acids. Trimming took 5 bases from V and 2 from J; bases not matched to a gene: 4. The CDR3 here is CSAGGGTQETQYF. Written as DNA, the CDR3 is TGCAGTGCTGGCGGGGGGACTCAAGAGACCCAGTACTTC.

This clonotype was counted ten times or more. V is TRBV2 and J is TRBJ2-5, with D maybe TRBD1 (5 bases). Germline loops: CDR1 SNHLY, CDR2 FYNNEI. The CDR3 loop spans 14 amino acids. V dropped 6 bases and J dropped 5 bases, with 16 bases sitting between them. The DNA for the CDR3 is TGTGCCAGCAGACGTCAGGGTGATGGGGAGACCCAGTACTTC. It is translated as CASRRQGDGETQYF.

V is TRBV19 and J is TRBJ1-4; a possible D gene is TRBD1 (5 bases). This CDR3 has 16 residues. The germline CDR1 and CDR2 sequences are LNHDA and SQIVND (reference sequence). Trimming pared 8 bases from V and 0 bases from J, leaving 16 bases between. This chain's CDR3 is CASAGDGFATNEKLFF. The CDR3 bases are TGTGCCAGTGCGGGGGATGGCTTCGCAACTAATGAAAAACTGTTTTTT.

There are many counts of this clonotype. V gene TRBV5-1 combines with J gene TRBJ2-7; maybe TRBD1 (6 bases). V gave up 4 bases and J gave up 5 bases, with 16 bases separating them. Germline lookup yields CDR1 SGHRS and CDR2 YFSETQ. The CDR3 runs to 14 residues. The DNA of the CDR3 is TGCGCCAGCAGCGACTCCCAGGGGTCGGACGAGCAGTACTTC. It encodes CASSDSQGSDEQYF.

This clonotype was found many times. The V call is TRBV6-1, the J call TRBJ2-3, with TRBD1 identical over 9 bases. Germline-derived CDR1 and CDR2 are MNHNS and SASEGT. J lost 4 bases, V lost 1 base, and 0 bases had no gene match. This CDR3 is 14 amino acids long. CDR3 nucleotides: TGTGCCAGCAGTGAAGGACAGGGGGCAGATACGCAGTATTTT. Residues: CASSEGQGADTQYF.

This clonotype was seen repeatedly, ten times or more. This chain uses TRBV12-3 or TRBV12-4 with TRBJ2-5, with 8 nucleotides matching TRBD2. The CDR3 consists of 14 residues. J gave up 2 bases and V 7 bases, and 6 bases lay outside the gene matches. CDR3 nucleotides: TGTGCCAGCACCCCGGGAGGGACTCAAGAGACCCAGTACTTC. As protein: CASTPGGTQETQYF.

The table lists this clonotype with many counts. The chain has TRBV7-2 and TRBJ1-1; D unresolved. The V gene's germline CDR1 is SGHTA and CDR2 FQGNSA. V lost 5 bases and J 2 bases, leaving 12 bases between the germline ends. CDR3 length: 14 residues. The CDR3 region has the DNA TGTGCCAGCAGCCGAACCGGGGTTAACACTGAAGCTTTCTTT. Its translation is CASSRTGVNTEAFF.

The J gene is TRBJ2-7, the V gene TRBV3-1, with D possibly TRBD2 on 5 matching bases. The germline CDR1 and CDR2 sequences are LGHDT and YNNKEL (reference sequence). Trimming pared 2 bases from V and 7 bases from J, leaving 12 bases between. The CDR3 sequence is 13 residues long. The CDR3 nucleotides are TGTGCCAGCAGCCAACTCTCCGCGGGTGAGCAGTACTTC. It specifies CASSQLSAGEQYF.